This T cell receptor beta chain comes out of a study of T cells in Graves' hyperthyroidism and ophthalmopathy. There are a few counts of this clonotype. Its antigen is unidentified. The missing conserved phenylalanine or tryptophan at the end of this CDR3 makes a read error likely. This CDR3 has 13 amino acids. Trimming left V 7 bases short and J 1 base short, with 14 bases between. The germline gives CDR1 SQVTM, CDR2 ANQGSEA. Patients were excluded because of uncontrolled infection, other autoimmune disease, pregnancy or lactation. Study-level points and caveats: Through a model of 13 V-J features, ophthalmopathy was separated from stable hyperthyroidism.

There were TCR beta CDR3 regions amplified from RNA transcripts. During a first-round RT-PCR of the TCR CDR3, the HTBI primer set was used. TCRdb used MiXCR to reprocess the multiplex PCR reads, holding one entry per CDR3 protein. The repertoire holds hundreds of thousands of distinct CDR3 sequences, with approximately 14% as singletons. Sequenced sample: blood. This receptor was obtained from a middle-aged woman with Graves' ophthalmopathy. The chain employs TRBV29-1 and TRBJ2-7, with D possibly being TRBD1 (5 bases). The CDR3 DNA reads TGCAGCGCCCAACCCCCAGGGTCCTACGAGCAGTACCTC. This encodes CSAQPPGSYEQYL.